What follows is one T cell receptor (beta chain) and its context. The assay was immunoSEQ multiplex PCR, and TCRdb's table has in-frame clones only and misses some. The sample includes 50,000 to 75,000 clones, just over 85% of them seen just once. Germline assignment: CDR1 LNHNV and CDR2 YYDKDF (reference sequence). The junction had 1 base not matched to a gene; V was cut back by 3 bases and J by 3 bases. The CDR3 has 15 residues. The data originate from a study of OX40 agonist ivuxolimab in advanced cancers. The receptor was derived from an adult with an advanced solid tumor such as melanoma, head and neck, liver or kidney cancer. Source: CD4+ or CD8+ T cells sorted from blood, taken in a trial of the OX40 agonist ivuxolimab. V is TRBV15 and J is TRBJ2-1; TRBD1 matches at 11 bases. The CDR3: CATSRGQGVYNEQFF. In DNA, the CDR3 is TGTGCCACCAGCAGGGGACAGGGGGTCTACAATGAGCAGTTCTTC.